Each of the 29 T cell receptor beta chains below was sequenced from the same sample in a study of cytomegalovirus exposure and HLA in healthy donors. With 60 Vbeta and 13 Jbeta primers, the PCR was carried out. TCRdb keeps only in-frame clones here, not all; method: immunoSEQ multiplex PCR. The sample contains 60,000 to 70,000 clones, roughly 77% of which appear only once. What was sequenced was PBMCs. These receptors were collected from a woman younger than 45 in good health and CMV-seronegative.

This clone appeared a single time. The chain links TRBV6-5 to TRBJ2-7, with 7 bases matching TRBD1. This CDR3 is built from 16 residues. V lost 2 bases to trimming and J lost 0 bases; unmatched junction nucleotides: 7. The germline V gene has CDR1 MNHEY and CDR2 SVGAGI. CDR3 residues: CASSYVRQGRSYEQYF. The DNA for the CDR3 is TGTGCCAGCAGTTACGTCCGACAGGGCCGCTCCTACGAGCAGTACTTC.

For the CDR3, the DNA is TGTGCCAGCAGTGAATCCGCGACGAACACCGGGGAGCTGTTTTTT. Protein sequence: CASSESATNTGELFF. The chain has TRBV6-1 and TRBJ2-2; no reliable D call. The CDR3 has 15 amino acids. Germline loops: CDR1 MNHNS, CDR2 SASEGT. Trimming took 2 bases from V and 0 from J, leaving 7 bases between them.

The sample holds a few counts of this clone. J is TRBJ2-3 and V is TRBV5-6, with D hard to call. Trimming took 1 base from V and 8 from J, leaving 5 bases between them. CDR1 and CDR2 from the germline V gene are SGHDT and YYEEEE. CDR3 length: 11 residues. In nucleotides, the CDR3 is TGTGCCAGCAGCTTGTTATCTACGCAGTATTTT. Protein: CASSLLSTQYF. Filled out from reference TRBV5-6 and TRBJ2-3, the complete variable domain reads DAGVTQSPTHLIKTRGQQVTLRCSPKSGHDTVSWYQQALGQGPQFIFQYYEEEERQRGNFPDRFSGHQFPNYSSELNVNALLLGDSALYLCASSLLSTQYFGPGTRLTVL.

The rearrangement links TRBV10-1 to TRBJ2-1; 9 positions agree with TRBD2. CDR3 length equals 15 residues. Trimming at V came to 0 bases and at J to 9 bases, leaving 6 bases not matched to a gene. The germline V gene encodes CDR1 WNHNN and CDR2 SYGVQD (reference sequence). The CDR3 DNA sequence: TGCGCCAGCAGTGAGTCGAGTAGCGGGAGAAGTGAGCAGTTCTTC. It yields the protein CASSESSSGRSEQFF.

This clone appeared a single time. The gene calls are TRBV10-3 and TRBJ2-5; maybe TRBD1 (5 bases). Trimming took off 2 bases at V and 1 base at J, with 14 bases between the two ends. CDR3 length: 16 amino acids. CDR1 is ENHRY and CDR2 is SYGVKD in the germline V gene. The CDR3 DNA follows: TGTGCCATCAGTGAGGACAGTACGACCTTCCAAGAGACCCAGTACTTC. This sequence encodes CAISEDSTTFQETQYF.

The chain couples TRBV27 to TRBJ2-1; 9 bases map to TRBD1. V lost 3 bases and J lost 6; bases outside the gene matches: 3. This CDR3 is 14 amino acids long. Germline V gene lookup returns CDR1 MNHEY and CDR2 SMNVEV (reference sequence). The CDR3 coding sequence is TGTGCCAGCAGTTTGGACAGGGGATTCAATGAGCAGTTCTTC. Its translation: CASSLDRGFNEQFF.

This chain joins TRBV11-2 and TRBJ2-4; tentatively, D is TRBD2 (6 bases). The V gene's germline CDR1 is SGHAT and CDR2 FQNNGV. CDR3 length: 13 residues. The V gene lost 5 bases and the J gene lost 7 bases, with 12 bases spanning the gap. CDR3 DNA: TGTGCCAGCAGCCCTGGCGGGGCTAACATTCAGTACTTC. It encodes CASSPGGANIQYF.

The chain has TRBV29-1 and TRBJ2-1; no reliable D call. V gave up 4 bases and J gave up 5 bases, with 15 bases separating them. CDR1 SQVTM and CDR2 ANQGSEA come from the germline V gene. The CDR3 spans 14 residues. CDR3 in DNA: TGCAGCGTTGGGAACTGGCCAACTAACAATGAGCAGTTCTTC. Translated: CSVGNWPTNNEQFF.

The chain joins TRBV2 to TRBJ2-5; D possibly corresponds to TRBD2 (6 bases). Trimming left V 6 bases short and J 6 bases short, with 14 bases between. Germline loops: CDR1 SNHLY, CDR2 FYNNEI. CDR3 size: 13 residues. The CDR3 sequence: CASSTTRGKTQYF. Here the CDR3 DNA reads TGTGCCAGCAGCACGACTAGAGGGAAGACCCAGTACTTC.

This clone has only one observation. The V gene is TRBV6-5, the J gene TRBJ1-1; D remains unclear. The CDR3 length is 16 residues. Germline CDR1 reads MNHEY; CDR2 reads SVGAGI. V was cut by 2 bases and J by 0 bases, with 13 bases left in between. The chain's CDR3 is CASSYAVGYMNTEAFF. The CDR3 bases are TGTGCCAGCAGTTACGCGGTCGGGTACATGAACACTGAAGCTTTCTTT.

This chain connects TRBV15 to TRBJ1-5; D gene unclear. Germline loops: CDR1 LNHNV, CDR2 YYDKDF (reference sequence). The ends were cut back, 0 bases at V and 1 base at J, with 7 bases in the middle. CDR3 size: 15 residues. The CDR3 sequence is CATSRDPSSNQPQHF. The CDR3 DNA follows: TGTGCCACCAGCAGAGATCCGAGCAGCAATCAGCCCCAGCATTTT. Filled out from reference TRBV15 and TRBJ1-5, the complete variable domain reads DAMVIQNPRYQVTQFGKPVTLSCSQTLNHNVMYWYQQKSSQAPKLLFHYYDKDFNNEADTPDNFQSRRPNTSFCFLDIRSPGLGDTAMYLCATSRDPSSNQPQHFGDGTRLSIL.

CDR3 region: CSVAAGEIYNEQFF. As DNA, the CDR3 is TGCAGCGTTGCCGCGGGAGAGATCTACAATGAGCAGTTCTTC. The V call is TRBV29-1, the J call TRBJ2-1, with 7 bases that match TRBD2. The length of the CDR3 is 14 residues. V shed 4 bases, J shed 3 bases, and the junction held 6 bases outside the gene matches. In germline, CDR1 is SQVTM, CDR2 ANQGSEA.

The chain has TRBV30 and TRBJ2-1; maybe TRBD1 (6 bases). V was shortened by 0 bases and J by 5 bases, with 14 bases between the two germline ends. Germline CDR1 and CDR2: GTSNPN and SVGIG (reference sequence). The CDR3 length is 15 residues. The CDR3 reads CAWSVDGQPNNEQFF. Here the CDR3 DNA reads TGTGCCTGGAGTGTAGACGGACAGCCAAACAATGAGCAGTTCTTC. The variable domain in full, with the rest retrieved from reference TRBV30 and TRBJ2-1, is SQTIHQWPATLVQPVGSPLSLECTVEGTSNPNLYWYRQAAGRGLQLLFYSVGIGQISSEVPQNLSASRPQDRQFILSSKKLLLSDSGFYLCAWSVDGQPNNEQFFGPGTRLTVL.

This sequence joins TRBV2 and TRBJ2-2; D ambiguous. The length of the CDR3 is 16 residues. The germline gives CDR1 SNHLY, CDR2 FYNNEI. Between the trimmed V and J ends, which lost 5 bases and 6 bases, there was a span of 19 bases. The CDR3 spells CASSPTVSLSPGELFF. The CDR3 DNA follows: TGTGCCAGCAGTCCAACAGTGAGTCTCTCCCCCGGGGAGCTGTTTTTT.

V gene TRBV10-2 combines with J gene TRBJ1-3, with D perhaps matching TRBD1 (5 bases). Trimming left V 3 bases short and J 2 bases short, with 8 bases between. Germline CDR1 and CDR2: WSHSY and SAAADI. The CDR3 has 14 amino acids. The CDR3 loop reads CASSDWGAGNTIYF. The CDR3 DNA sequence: TGCGCCAGCAGTGACTGGGGGGCTGGAAACACCATATATTTT.

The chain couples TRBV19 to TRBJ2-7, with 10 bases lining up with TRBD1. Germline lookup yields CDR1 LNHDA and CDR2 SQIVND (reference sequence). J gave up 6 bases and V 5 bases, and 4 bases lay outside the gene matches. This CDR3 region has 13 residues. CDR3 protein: CASSAGQGFEQYF. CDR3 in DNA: TGTGCCAGTAGTGCGGGACAGGGGTTCGAGCAGTACTTC.

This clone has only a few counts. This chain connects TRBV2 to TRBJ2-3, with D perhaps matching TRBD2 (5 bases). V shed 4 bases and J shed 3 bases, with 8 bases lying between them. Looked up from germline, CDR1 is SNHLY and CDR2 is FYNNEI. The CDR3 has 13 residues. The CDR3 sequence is CASSVRGTDTQYF. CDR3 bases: TGTGCCAGCAGTGTTCGGGGAACAGATACGCAGTATTTT.

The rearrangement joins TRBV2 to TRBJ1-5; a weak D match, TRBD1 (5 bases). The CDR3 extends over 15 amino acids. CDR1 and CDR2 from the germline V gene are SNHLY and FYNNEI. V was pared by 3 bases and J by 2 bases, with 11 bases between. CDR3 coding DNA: TGTGCCAGCAGTGATAGGGGCGTCGGCAATCAGCCCCAGCATTTT. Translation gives CASSDRGVGNQPQHF. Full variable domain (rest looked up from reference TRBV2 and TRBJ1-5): EPEVTQTPSHQVTQMGQEVILRCVPISNHLYFYWYRQILGQKVEFLVSFYNNEISEKSEIFDDQFSVERPDGSNFTLKIRSTKLEDSAMYFCASSDRGVGNQPQHFGDGTRLSIL.

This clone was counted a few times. CDR3 loop: CTSSQDRDNQAKNIQYF. The CDR3 DNA follows: TGCACCAGCAGCCAAGATCGAGACAATCAAGCCAAAAACATTCAGTACTTC. J is TRBJ2-4 and V is TRBV1; the tabulated D call, TRBD1, remains unverified against the DNA. TRBV1 is classified as a pseudogene. The CDR3 length is 17 residues.

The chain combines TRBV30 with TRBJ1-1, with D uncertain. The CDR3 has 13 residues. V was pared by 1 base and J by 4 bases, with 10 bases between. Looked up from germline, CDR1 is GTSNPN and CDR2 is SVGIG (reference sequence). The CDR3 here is CAWSAQVLTEAFF. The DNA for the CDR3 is TGTGCCTGGAGTGCTCAGGTTCTCACTGAAGCTTTCTTT.

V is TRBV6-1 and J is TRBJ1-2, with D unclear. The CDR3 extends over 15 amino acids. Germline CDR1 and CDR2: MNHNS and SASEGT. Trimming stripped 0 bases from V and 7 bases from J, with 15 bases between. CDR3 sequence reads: CASSEAGKGAGGYTF. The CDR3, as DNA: TGTGCCAGCAGTGAAGCGGGAAAGGGCGCGGGTGGCTACACCTTC.

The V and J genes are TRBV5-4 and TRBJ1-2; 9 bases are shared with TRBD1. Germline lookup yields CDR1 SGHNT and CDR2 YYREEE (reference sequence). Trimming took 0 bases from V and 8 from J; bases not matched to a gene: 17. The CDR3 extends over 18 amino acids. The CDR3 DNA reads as TGTGCCAGCAGCTTGGCGGGTATGGTGAACAGGGGGCTCGGGGGCTACACCTTC. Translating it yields CASSLAGMVNRGLGGYTF.

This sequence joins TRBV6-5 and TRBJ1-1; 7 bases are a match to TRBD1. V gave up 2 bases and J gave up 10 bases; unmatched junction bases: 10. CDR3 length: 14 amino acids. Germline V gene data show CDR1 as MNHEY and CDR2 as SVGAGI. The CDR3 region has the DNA TGTGCCAGCAGTTACGATGCAGGGGGAGGTGCAGCTTTCTTT. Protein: CASSYDAGGGAAFF.

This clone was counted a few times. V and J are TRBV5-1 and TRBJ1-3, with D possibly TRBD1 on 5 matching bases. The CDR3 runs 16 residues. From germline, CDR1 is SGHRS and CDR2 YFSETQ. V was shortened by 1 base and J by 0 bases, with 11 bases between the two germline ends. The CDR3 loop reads CASSLTGQASGNTIYF. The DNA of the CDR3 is TGCGCCAGCAGCTTGACCGGACAAGCCTCTGGAAACACCATATATTTT.

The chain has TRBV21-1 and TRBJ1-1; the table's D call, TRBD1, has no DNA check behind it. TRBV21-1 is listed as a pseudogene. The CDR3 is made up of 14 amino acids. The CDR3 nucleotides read TGTGCCAGCAGCCCAGACAGGGTTTGCGCTGAAGCTTTCTTT. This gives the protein CASSPDRVCAEAFF.

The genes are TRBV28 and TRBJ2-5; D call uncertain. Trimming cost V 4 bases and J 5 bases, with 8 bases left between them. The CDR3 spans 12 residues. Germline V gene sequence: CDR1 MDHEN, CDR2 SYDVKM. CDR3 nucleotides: TGTGCCAGCAGTTACAACGGGGAGACCCAGTACTTC. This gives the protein CASSYNGETQYF. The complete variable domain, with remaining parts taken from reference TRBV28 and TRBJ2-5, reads DVKVTQSSRYLVKRTGEKVFLECVQDMDHENMFWYRQDPGLGLRLIYFSYDVKMKEKGDIPEGYSVSREKKERFSLILESASTNQTSMYLCASSYNGETQYFGPGTRLLVL.

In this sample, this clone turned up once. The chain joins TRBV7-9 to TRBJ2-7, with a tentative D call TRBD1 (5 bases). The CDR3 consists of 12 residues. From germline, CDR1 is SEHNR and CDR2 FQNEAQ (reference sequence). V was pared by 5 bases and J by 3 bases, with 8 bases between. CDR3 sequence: CASSDTGYEQYF. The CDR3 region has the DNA TGTGCCAGCAGCGACACAGGCTACGAGCAGTACTTC.

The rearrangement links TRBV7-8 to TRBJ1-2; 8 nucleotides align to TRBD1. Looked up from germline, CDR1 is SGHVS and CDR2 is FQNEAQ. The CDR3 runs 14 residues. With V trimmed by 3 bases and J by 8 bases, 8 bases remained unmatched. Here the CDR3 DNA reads TGTGCCAGCAGCTTCGACAGGGGAAACGGCGGCTACACCTTC. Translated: CASSFDRGNGGYTF. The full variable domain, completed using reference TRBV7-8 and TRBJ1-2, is GAGVSQSPRYKVAKRGQDVALRCDPISGHVSLFWYQQALGQGPEFLTYFQNEAQLDKSGLPSDRFFAERPEGSVSTLKIQRTQQEDSAVYLCASSFDRGNGGYTFGSGTRLTVV.

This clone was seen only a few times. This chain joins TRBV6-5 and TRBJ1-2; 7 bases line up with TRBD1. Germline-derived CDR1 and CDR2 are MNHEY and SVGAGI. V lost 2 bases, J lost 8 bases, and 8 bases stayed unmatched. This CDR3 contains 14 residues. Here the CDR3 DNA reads TGTGCCAGCAGTTACGGCCAGGGGGTTTCGGGCTACACCTTC. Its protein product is CASSYGQGVSGYTF.